A selection of T cell receptor beta chains follows, all from one sample in a study of PD-1 blockade in classical Hodgkin lymphoma. The table came from immunoSEQ multiplex PCR; TCRdb's copy has only in-frame clones and leaves some out. The top ten hold 20% to 25% of the sample, which has about 41,000 clones, approximately 80% seen once. Specimen: peripheral blood mononuclear cells (PBMCs), collected at baseline. The receptors shown here come from a human donor with classical Hodgkin lymphoma. Each CDR3 is given with its conserved first and last residue. A D gene is named only where the DNA matches it firmly. Some rows mark clone size as missing; the rest say once, few, many or name a class of expanded clone.

d_call: .
clone_size: .
v_call: TRBV27
j_call: TRBJ1-2
cdr3_nt: TGTGCCAGCAGTTTAATCCCCGGGGTGCGGGGATATGGCTACACCTTC
cdr3_aa: CASSLIPGVRGYGYTF

d_call: .
clone_size: few
v_call: TRBV4-3
j_call: TRBJ2-5
cdr3_nt: TGCGCCAGCAGCCAAGAGCTAGCGACTCAAGAGACCCAGTACTTC
cdr3_aa: CASSQELATQETQYF

d_call: TRBD2
clone_size: .
v_call: TRBV7-9
j_call: TRBJ2-7
cdr3_nt: TGTGCCAGCAGCCCGACTAGCGGGACCGTATACGAGCAGTACTTC
cdr3_aa: CASSPTSGTVYEQYF

d_call: .
clone_size: .
v_call: TRBV2
j_call: TRBJ2-2
cdr3_nt: TGTGCCAGCAGTTGGGGTTTCGGGGAGCTGTTTTTT
cdr3_aa: CASSWGFGELFF

d_call: .
clone_size: .
v_call: TRBV19
j_call: TRBJ2-7
cdr3_nt: TGTGCCAGTAAAAGGGAGACTCCGCGGCACGAGCAGTACTTC
cdr3_aa: CASKRETPRHEQYF

d_call: .
clone_size: .
v_call: TRBV6-5
j_call: TRBJ1-3
cdr3_nt: TGTGCCAGCAGGATAGAGGGGAGCTCTGGAAACACCATATATTTT
cdr3_aa: CASRIEGSSGNTIYF

d_call: TRBD2
clone_size: .
v_call: TRBV11-2
j_call: TRBJ2-3
cdr3_nt: TGTGCCAGCAGCTTACTGTTTTCGGGACTAGCGTTTGCAGATACGCAGTATTTT
cdr3_aa: CASSLLFSGLAFADTQYF

d_call: .
clone_size: few
v_call: TRBV4-3
j_call: TRBJ1-5
cdr3_nt: TGCGCCAGCAGCCAAGAGCGTTATCAGCCCCAGCATTTT
cdr3_aa: CASSQERYQPQHF

d_call: .
clone_size: few
v_call: TRBV7-9
j_call: TRBJ1-5
cdr3_nt: TGTGCCAGCAGCTTATCGGGTGGTGGGGGACTCACTAGCAATCAGCCCCAGCATTTT
cdr3_aa: CASSLSGGGGLTSNQPQHF

d_call: .
clone_size: .
v_call: TRBV5-1
j_call: TRBJ1-2
cdr3_nt: TGCGCCAGCAGGGTGGCTAACTATGGCTACACCTTC
cdr3_aa: CASRVANYGYTF

d_call: .
clone_size: .
v_call: TRBV28
j_call: TRBJ2-5
cdr3_nt: TGTGCCAGCAGTTACCTGGGGGGAGAAAAGGAAGAGACCCAGTACTTC
cdr3_aa: CASSYLGGEKEETQYF

d_call: TRBD2
clone_size: .
v_call: TRBV18
j_call: TRBJ2-2
cdr3_nt: TGTGCCAGCTCACTGGGACTAGCGGAGAACACCGGGGAGCTGTTTTTT
cdr3_aa: CASSLGLAENTGELFF

d_call: .
clone_size: once
v_call: TRBV7-9
j_call: TRBJ1-5
cdr3_nt: TGTGCCAGCAGCTTAGCACCGGGGGTAAATCAGCCCCAGCATTTT
cdr3_aa: CASSLAPGVNQPQHF

d_call: .
clone_size: once
v_call: TRBV6-5
j_call: TRBJ1-2
cdr3_nt: TGTGCCAGCAGTTACTCGAGAGAGGCAGGTCGGGGCTACACCTTC
cdr3_aa: CASSYSREAGRGYTF

d_call: .
clone_size: .
v_call: TRBV27
j_call: TRBJ2-6
cdr3_nt: TGTGCCAGCACCTCTGGGGCCAACGTCCTGACTTTC
cdr3_aa: CASTSGANVLTF

d_call: TRBD1
clone_size: few
v_call: TRBV28
j_call: TRBJ2-3
cdr3_nt: TGTGCCAGCAGTTCTGGGACAGGGGGTGTCACAGATACGCAGTATTTT
cdr3_aa: CASSSGTGGVTDTQYF

d_call: .
clone_size: .
v_call: TRBV6-4
j_call: TRBJ2-7
cdr3_nt: TGTGCCAGCAGTTGGGCAGGGCCAAGGGACGAGCAGTACTTC
cdr3_aa: CASSWAGPRDEQYF

d_call: .
clone_size: once
v_call: TRBV28
j_call: TRBJ1-3
cdr3_nt: TGTGCCAGCAGTTTATTTATCCAGGGAGTAAACACCATATATTTT
cdr3_aa: CASSLFIQGVNTIYF

d_call: TRBD1
clone_size: .
v_call: TRBV29-1
j_call: TRBJ1-4
cdr3_nt: TGCAGCGTTGAGTTACAGGGGGCGCGAGAAAAACTGTTTTTT
cdr3_aa: CSVELQGAREKLFF

d_call: TRBD1
clone_size: .
v_call: TRBV30
j_call: TRBJ2-7
cdr3_nt: TGTGCCAGCCGGGACAGGCATTACGAGCAGTACTTC
cdr3_aa: CASRDRHYEQYF

d_call: TRBD2
clone_size: .
v_call: TRBV6-5
j_call: TRBJ2-7
cdr3_nt: TGTGCCAGCAGTTACGTGGCCGGGACGGCCGGGAGGGAGCAGTACTTC
cdr3_aa: CASSYVAGTAGREQYF

d_call: TRBD1
clone_size: medium-sized
v_call: TRBV27
j_call: TRBJ1-2
cdr3_nt: TGTGCCAGCAGTTACACCGGGACAGGGGGCGATGGCTACACCTTC
cdr3_aa: CASSYTGTGGDGYTF

d_call: .
clone_size: .
v_call: TRBV10-3
j_call: TRBJ1-1
cdr3_nt: TGTGCCATCAGTGTCCTAATGAACACTGAAGCTTTCTTT
cdr3_aa: CAISVLMNTEAFF

d_call: .
clone_size: .
v_call: TRBV30
j_call: TRBJ2-3
cdr3_nt: TGTGCCTGGAGTCATCAAGGAACAGATACGCAGTATTTT
cdr3_aa: CAWSHQGTDTQYF

d_call: .
clone_size: .
v_call: TRBV18
j_call: TRBJ1-5
cdr3_nt: TGTGCCAGCTCACCACAGGCGGCGAATCAGCCCCAGCATTTT
cdr3_aa: CASSPQAANQPQHF

d_call: .
clone_size: .
v_call: TRBV11-2
j_call: TRBJ1-1
cdr3_nt: TGTGCCAGCAGCTTAAAACTCCAAGGCCCCTTAGGGGCTGAAGCTTTCTTT
cdr3_aa: CASSLKLQGPLGAEAFF

d_call: TRBD2
clone_size: .
v_call: TRBV6-4
j_call: TRBJ2-7
cdr3_nt: TGTGCCAGCAGTCGGCTAGCGGGAGGGGAGCAGTACTTC
cdr3_aa: CASSRLAGGEQYF

d_call: TRBD1
clone_size: .
v_call: TRBV27
j_call: TRBJ1-1
cdr3_nt: TGTGCCAGCAGTTCTCGGACAGGGAACACTGAAGCTTTCTTT
cdr3_aa: CASSSRTGNTEAFF

d_call: .
clone_size: .
v_call: TRBV6-1
j_call: TRBJ1-5
cdr3_nt: TGTGCCAGCAGTGAGAGGGAGTTCTCGGATCAGCCCCAGCATTTT
cdr3_aa: CASSEREFSDQPQHF

d_call: .
clone_size: .
v_call: TRBV7-2
j_call: TRBJ2-1
cdr3_nt: TGTGCCAGCAGCTTAGCGGGGTCCCCCTACAATGAGCAGTTCTTC
cdr3_aa: CASSLAGSPYNEQFF

d_call: .
clone_size: .
v_call: TRBV7-9
j_call: TRBJ2-3
cdr3_nt: TGTGCCAGCAGCTTCCGGTCCTCCGGCCCCGGCCGGGCAGATACGCAGTATTTT
cdr3_aa: CASSFRSSGPGRADTQYF